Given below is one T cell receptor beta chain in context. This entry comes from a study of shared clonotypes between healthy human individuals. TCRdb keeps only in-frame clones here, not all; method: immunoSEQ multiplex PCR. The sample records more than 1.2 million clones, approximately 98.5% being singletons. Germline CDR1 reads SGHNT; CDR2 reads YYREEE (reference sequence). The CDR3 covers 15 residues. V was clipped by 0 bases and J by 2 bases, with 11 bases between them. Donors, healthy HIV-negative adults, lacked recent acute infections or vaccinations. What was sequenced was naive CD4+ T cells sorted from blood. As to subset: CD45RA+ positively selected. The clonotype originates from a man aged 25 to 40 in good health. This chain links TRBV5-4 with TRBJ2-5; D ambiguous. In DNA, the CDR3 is TGTGCCAGCAGCTTGGCCCAGGCTCAGCAAGAGACCCAGTACTTC. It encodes CASSLAQAQQETQYF.